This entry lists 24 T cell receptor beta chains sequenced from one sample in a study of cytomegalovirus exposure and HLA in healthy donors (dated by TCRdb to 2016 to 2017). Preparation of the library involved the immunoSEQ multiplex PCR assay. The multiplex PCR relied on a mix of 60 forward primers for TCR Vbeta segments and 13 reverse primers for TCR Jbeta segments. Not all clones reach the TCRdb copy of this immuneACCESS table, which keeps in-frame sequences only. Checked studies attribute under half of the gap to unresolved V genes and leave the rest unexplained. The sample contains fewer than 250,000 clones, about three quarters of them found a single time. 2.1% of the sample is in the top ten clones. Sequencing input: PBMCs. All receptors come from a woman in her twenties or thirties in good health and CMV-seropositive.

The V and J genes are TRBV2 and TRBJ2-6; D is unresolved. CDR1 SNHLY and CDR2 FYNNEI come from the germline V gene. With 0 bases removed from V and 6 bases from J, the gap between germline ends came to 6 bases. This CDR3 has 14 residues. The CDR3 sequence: CASSEARLANVLTF. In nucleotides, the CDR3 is TGTGCCAGCAGTGAAGCCAGGCTGGCCAACGTCCTGACTTTC.

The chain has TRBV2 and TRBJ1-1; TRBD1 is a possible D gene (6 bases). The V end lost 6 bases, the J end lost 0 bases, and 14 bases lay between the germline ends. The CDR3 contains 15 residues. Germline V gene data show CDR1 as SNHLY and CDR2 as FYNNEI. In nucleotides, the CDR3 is TGTGCCAGCAGGGGGAGGGGACACCTGAACACTGAAGCTTTCTTT. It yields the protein CASRGRGHLNTEAFF.

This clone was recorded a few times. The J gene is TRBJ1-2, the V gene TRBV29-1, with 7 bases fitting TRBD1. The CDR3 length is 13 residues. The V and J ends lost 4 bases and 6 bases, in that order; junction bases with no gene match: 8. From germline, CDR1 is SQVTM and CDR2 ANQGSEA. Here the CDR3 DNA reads TGCAGCGTTGTGAGGGGGCGGACGGATGGCTACACCTTC. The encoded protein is CSVVRGRTDGYTF.

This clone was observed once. CDR3 protein: CASSLSSVHGDTQYF. In DNA, the CDR3 is TGCGCCAGCAGCTTATCTAGCGTTCACGGGGATACGCAGTATTTT. The gene calls are TRBV5-1 and TRBJ2-3, with a possible D match to TRBD2 (6 bases). Trimming shortened V by 2 bases and J by 6 bases, and 16 bases separated the two germline ends. Germline V gives CDR1 SGHRS, CDR2 YFSETQ. This CDR3 region has 15 residues.

CDR3 nucleotide sequence: TGCGCCAGCAGTCCCGGGGGACTGAACGAGCAGTACTTC. The encoded protein is CASSPGGLNEQYF. This chain uses TRBV5-1 with TRBJ2-7; D perhaps matches TRBD2 (6 bases). Per germline, CDR1 SGHRS and CDR2 YFSETQ. Trimming removed 5 bases at V and 5 bases at J, with 14 bases between. The length of the CDR3 is 13 residues.

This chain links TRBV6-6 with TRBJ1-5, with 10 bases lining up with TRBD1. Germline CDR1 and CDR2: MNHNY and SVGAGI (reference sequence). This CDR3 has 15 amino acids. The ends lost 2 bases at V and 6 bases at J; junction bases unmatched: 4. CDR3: CASSYRDRGGQPQHF. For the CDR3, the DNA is TGTGCCAGCAGTTACAGGGACAGGGGAGGTCAGCCCCAGCATTTT.

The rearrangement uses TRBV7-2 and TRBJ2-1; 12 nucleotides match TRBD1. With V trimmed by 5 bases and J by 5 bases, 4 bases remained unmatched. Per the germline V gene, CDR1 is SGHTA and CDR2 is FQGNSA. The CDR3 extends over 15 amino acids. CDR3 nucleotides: TGTGCCAGCAGCCTTGGGACAGGGGGCGACAATGAGCAGTTCTTC. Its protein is CASSLGTGGDNEQFF.

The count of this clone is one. CDR3 sequence (DNA): TGTGCCAGCAGCCCGCGGGGCGGGAGCTACAATGAGCAGTTCTTC. This encodes CASSPRGGSYNEQFF. The rearrangement links TRBV7-2 to TRBJ2-1; 7 bases align to TRBD2. Germline V gives CDR1 SGHTA, CDR2 FQGNSA. V was clipped by 5 bases and J by 3 bases; unmatched bases: 7. This CDR3 spans 15 amino acids.

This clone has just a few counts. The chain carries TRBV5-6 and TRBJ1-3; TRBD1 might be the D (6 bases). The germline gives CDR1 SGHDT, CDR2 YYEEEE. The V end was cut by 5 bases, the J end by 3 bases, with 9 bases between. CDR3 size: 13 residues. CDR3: CASRQQGGNTIYF. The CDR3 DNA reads TGTGCCAGCAGACAACAGGGTGGAAACACCATATATTTT.

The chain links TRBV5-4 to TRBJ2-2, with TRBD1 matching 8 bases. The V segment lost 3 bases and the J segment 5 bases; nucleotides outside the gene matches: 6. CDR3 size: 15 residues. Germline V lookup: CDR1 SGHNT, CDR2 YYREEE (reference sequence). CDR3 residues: CASSSRQGRTGELFF. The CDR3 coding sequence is TGTGCCAGCAGCTCTCGACAGGGGCGGACCGGGGAGCTGTTTTTT.

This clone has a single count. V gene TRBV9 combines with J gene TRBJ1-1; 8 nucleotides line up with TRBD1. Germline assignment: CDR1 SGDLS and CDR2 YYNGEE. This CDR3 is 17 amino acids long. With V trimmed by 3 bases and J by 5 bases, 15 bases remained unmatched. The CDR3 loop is CASSEAPIGQGGTEAFF. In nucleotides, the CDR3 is TGTGCCAGCAGCGAGGCACCGATAGGACAGGGAGGGACTGAAGCTTTCTTT.

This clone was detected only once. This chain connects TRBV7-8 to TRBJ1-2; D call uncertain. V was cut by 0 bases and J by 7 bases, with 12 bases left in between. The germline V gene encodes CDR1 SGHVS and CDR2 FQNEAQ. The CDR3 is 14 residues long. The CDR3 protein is CASSLAVREVGYTF. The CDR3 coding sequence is TGTGCCAGCAGCTTAGCGGTTCGCGAGGTTGGCTACACCTTC. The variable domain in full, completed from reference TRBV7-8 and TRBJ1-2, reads GAGVSQSPRYKVAKRGQDVALRCDPISGHVSLFWYQQALGQGPEFLTYFQNEAQLDKSGLPSDRFFAERPEGSVSTLKIQRTQQEDSAVYLCASSLAVREVGYTFGSGTRLTVV.

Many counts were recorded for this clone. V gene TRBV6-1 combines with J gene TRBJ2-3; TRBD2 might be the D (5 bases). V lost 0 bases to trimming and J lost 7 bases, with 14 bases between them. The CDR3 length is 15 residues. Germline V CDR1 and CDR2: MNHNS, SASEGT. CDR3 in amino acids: CASSEASGTFNTQYF. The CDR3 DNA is TGTGCCAGCAGTGAAGCTTCGGGAACCTTTAATACGCAGTATTTT.

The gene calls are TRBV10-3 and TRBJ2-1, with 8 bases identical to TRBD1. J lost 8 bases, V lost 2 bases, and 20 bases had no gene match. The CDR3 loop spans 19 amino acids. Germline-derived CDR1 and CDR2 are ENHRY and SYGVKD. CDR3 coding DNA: TGTGCCATCAGTGAGGGACAGGGTTTTGTCGACCCTAAAGGAGATGAGCAGTTCTTC. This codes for CAISEGQGFVDPKGDEQFF.

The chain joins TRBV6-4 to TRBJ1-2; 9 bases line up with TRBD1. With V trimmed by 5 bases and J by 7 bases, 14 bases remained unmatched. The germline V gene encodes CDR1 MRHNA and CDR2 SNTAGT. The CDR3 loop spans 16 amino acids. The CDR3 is CASSSLPGQGRIGYTF. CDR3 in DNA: TGTGCCAGCAGTAGCCTCCCGGGACAGGGCAGGATTGGCTACACCTTC.

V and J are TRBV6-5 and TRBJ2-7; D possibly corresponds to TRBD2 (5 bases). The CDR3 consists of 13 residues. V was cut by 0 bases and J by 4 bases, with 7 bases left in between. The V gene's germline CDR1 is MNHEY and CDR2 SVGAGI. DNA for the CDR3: TGTGCCAGCAGTTACTCCGGGGATTACGAGCAGTACTTC. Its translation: CASSYSGDYEQYF.

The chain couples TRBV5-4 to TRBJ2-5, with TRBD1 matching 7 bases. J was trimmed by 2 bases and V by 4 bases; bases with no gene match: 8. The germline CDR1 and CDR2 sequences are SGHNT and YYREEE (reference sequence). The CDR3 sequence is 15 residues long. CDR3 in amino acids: CASSPVGQRQETQYF. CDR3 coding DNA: TGTGCCAGCAGCCCGGTGGGACAGCGTCAAGAGACCCAGTACTTC.

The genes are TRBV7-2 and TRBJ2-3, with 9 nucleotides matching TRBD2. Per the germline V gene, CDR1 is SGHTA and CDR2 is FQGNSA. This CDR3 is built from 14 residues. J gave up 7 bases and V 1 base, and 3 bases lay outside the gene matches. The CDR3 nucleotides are TGTGCCAGCAGCTTAGATCTAGCGGGAAATACGCAGTATTTT. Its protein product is CASSLDLAGNTQYF.

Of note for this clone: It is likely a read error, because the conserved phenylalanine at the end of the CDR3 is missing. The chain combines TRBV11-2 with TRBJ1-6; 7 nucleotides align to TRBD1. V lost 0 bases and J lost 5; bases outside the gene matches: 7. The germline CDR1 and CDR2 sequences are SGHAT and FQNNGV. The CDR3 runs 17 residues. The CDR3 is CASSLDATGVHNSPLHL. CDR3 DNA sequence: TGTGCCAGCAGCTTAGATGCCACAGGGGTCCATAATTCACCCCTCCACCTT.

Here the CDR3 reads CASSLGLAGALEQFF. DNA for the CDR3: TGCGCCAGCAGCTTGGGACTAGCGGGAGCCCTTGAGCAGTTCTTC. The V call is TRBV5-1, the J call TRBJ2-1; 12 bases align to TRBD2. CDR1 SGHRS and CDR2 YFSETQ come from the germline V gene. The CDR3 is 15 amino acids. Trimming at V came to 0 bases and at J to 9 bases, leaving 4 bases not matched to a gene.

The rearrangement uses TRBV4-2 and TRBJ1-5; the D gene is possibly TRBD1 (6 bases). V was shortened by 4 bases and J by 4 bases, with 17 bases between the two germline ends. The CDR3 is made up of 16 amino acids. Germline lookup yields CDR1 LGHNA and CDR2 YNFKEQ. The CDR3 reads CASSPEGGAGNQPQHF. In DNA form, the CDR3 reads TGTGCCAGCAGCCCTGAAGGGGGGGCAGGAAATCAGCCCCAGCATTTT.

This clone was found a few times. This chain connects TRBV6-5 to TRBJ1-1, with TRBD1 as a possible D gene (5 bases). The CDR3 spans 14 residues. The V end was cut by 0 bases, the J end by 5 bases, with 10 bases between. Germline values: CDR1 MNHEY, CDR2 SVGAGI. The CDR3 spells CASSYSPGITEAFF. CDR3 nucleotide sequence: TGTGCCAGCAGTTACTCCCCAGGGATAACTGAAGCTTTCTTT.

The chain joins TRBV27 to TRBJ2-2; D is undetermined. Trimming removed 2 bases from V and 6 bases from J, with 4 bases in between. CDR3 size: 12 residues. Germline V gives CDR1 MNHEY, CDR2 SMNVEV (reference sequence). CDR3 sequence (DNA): TGTGCCAGCAGTTTACTTTCCGGGGAGCTGTTTTTT. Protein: CASSLLSGELFF.

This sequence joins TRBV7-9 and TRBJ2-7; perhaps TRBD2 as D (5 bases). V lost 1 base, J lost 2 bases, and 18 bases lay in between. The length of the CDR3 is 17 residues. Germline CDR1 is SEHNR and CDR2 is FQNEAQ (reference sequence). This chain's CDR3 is CASSLGAAVISTYEQYF. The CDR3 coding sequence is TGTGCCAGCAGCTTAGGAGCGGCGGTGATCTCTACCTACGAGCAGTACTTC. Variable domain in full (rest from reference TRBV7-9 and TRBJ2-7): DTGVSQNPRHKITKRGQNVTFRCDPISEHNRLYWYRQTLGQGPEFLTYFQNEAQLEKSRLLSDRFSAERPKGSFSTLEIQRTEQGDSAMYLCASSLGAAVISTYEQYFGPGTRLTVT.